The 26 T cell receptor beta chains listed next were all sequenced from one sample in a study of blood T cell repertoires in COVID-19. Data came from immunoSEQ multiplex PCR; TCRdb stores just in-frame clones and leaves some out. The sample includes 200,000 to 250,000 clones, 82% of them seen just once. Sequencing used peripheral blood. These receptors were collected from a woman older than 75 with COVID-19, enrolled during active disease.

The chain uses TRBV6-2 or TRBV6-3 and TRBJ1-1; D may be TRBD1 (5 bases). CDR3 size: 16 residues. V gave up 5 bases and J gave up 5 bases, with 21 bases separating them. The germline V gene has CDR1 MNHEY and CDR2 SVGEGT. In DNA, the CDR3 is TGTGCCAGCAGTACCTTCCGGGGGGGTCGGAGGACTGAAGCTTTCTTT. The encoded protein is CASSTFRGGRRTEAFF.

This clone showed up just a few times. Other DNA variants within this sample encode the same CDR3. The CDR3 sequence is CASSQRLYGYTF. In DNA, the CDR3 is TGTGCCAGCAGCCAACGACTGTATGGCTACACCTTC. The chain has TRBV14 and TRBJ1-2; D call uncertain. V dropped 2 bases and J dropped 5 bases, with 6 bases sitting between them. Germline V gives CDR1 SGHDN, CDR2 FVKESK. The CDR3 is made up of 12 amino acids.

A word on this clone: Other DNA sequences within the sample encode an identical CDR3. The chain recombines TRBV20-1 with TRBJ1-2, with 7 bases aligning to TRBD1. Germline V gene lookup returns CDR1 DFQATT and CDR2 SNEGSKA (reference sequence). The V segment lost 6 bases and the J segment 5 bases; nucleotides outside the gene matches: 3. CDR3 length: 11 residues. The CDR3 DNA reads as TGCAGTGCCCTGACAGGGTATGGCTACACCTTC. Its translation is CSALTGYGYTF.

This sequence joins TRBV20-1 and TRBJ2-1; weak D call: TRBD2 (6 bases). V lost 3 bases and J lost 0, with 9 bases in between. CDR1 and CDR2 from the germline V gene are DFQATT and SNEGSKA (reference sequence). The CDR3 covers 14 residues. CDR3 DNA sequence: TGCAGTGCTAGTGGCGGGGTCTCCTACAATGAGCAGTTCTTC. Its protein is CSASGGVSYNEQFF.

V usage is TRBV5-1 and J usage is TRBJ2-3; D uncertain. Trimming pared 0 bases from V and 2 bases from J, leaving 13 bases between. Germline CDR1 SGHRS, CDR2 YFSETQ. There are 16 residues in the CDR3. The CDR3 protein is CASSLGARQSTDTQYF. The CDR3 coding sequence is TGCGCCAGCAGCTTGGGGGCCCGGCAGTCCACAGATACGCAGTATTTT. Complete variable domain (other parts from reference TRBV5-1 and TRBJ2-3): KAGVTQTPRYLIKTRGQQVTLSCSPISGHRSVSWYQQTPGQGLQFLFEYFSETQRNKGNFPGRFSGRQFSNSRSEMNVSTLELGDSALYLCASSLGARQSTDTQYFGPGTRLTVL.

The J gene is TRBJ2-7, the V gene TRBV29-1; a weak D match, TRBD2 (6 bases). Germline values: CDR1 SQVTM, CDR2 ANQGSEA. The CDR3 is made up of 13 amino acids. Trimming stripped 5 bases from V and 1 base from J, with 12 bases between. In DNA, the CDR3 is TGCAGCGTTCGTGGGGACTCATCCTACGAGCAGTACTTC. Encoded protein: CSVRGDSSYEQYF.

This clone was detected only once. This rearrangement joins TRBV6-2 or TRBV6-3 to TRBJ2-1, with 10 bases aligning to TRBD2. CDR3 length equals 18 residues. Trimming cost V 2 bases and J 5 bases; bases outside gene matches: 12. The germline CDR1 and CDR2 sequences are MNHEY and SVGEGT. CDR3 nucleotide sequence: TGTGCCAGCAGTTACAGCCCCACTAGCGGGAAGTTAGACAATGAGCAGTTCTTC. Translating it yields CASSYSPTSGKLDNEQFF.

This clone was counted a single time. The chain combines TRBV10-3 with TRBJ1-1, with D possibly matching TRBD1 (6 bases). This CDR3 region has 14 residues. V was trimmed by 8 bases and J by 0 bases, leaving 13 bases between them. CDR1 and CDR2 (germline): ENHRY, SYGVKD. The chain's CDR3 is CAIRDKGVNTEAFF. The CDR3 coding sequence is TGTGCCATCCGGGATAAGGGGGTGAACACTGAAGCTTTCTTT.

The V and J genes are TRBV5-6 and TRBJ2-7, with D maybe TRBD2 (5 bases). V dropped 3 bases and J dropped 0 bases, with 16 bases sitting between them. Germline V lookup: CDR1 SGHDT, CDR2 YYEEEE. The CDR3 is 16 residues long. CDR3 nucleotides: TGTGCCAGCAGCTCCATAAGACTGGGGAGCTCCTACGAGCAGTACTTC. Translated, it gives CASSSIRLGSSYEQYF. The full variable domain, with the rest looked up from reference TRBV5-6 and TRBJ2-7, is DAGVTQSPTHLIKTRGQQVTLRCSPKSGHDTVSWYQQALGQGPQFIFQYYEEEERQRGNFPDRFSGHQFPNYSSELNVNALLLGDSALYLCASSSIRLGSSYEQYFGPGTRLTVT.

This clone has only a few counts. V and J are TRBV7-6 and TRBJ2-5, with 7 bases identical to TRBD2. Germline V gene data show CDR1 as SGHVS and CDR2 as FNYEAQ. This CDR3 region has 15 residues. Trimming took 2 bases from V and 5 from J; bases not matched to a gene: 8. The CDR3 DNA reads as TGTGCCAGCAGCTTACTTGGGGGGGTTGGGGAGACCCAGTACTTC. Protein product: CASSLLGGVGETQYF.

This chain connects TRBV2 to TRBJ1-5, with D possibly being TRBD1 (6 bases). Germline CDR1 is SNHLY and CDR2 is FYNNEI. The CDR3 runs 14 residues. The V end was cut by 3 bases, the J end by 6 bases, with 12 bases between. The CDR3 bases are TGTGCCAGCAGTGATGAGGGAGGGGGTCAGCCCCAGCATTTT. It yields the protein CASSDEGGGQPQHF.

The sample holds a few counts of this clone. This chain connects TRBV2 to TRBJ2-3; 7 bases line up with TRBD2. Per germline, CDR1 SNHLY and CDR2 FYNNEI. V lost 7 bases to trimming and J lost 14 bases; unmatched junction nucleotides: 12. CDR3 length equals 12 residues. The CDR3 DNA is TGTGCCAGCACGGGAGGATCAGAGTCTCTGTATTTT. As protein: CASTGGSESLYF.

The J gene is TRBJ2-7, the V gene TRBV29-1; TRBD2 matches at 11 bases. V dropped 4 bases and J dropped 2; count of bases not matched to a gene: 7. Germline V gene data show CDR1 as SQVTM and CDR2 as ANQGSEA. The CDR3 is 15 residues long. The CDR3 is CSVALGLADAYEQYF. The CDR3 DNA reads as TGCAGCGTTGCCTTGGGACTAGCGGATGCCTACGAGCAGTACTTC.

The J gene is TRBJ2-1, the V gene TRBV4-1; TRBD2 matches 13 bases. CDR1 and CDR2 from the germline V gene are MGHRA and YSYEKL. The trim removed 1 base at V and 4 bases at J, leaving 16 bases unmatched. The CDR3 has 21 amino acids. DNA of the CDR3: TGCGCCAGCAGCCAAGCCACAGGACTAGCGGGAGCCCGAAAAGATTACAATGAGCAGTTCTTC. Residues: CASSQATGLAGARKDYNEQFF.

This chain uses TRBV11-3 with TRBJ2-7; D gene unclear. The ends were cut back, 2 bases at V and 4 bases at J, with 9 bases in the middle. Per germline, CDR1 SGHNT and CDR2 YENEEA. This CDR3 contains 13 residues. The CDR3 reads CASSLQSQYEQYF. In DNA form, the CDR3 reads TGTGCCAGCAGCTTACAGTCCCAATACGAGCAGTACTTC.

The V and J genes are TRBV12-1 and TRBJ1-1; TRBD1 reflects the table's D call only, with no check against the DNA. TRBV12-1 is recorded as a pseudogene. The CDR3 loop spans 15 amino acids. As DNA, the CDR3 is TGTGCCAGCAGCCCCGACAGGGCCTCAAACACTGAAGCTTTCTTT. Protein: CASSPDRASNTEAFF.

This clone showed up just a few times. The V call is TRBV7-9, the J call TRBJ2-3, with TRBD1 matching 10 bases. The CDR3 covers 14 residues. Per the germline V gene, CDR1 is SEHNR and CDR2 is FQNEAQ (reference sequence). V gave up 6 bases and J gave up 6 bases; unmatched junction bases: 6. The CDR3 here is CASSRTGGWDTQYF. CDR3 DNA: TGTGCCAGCAGTAGGACAGGGGGATGGGATACGCAGTATTTT.

The chain employs TRBV19 and TRBJ1-5; D gene uncertain. This CDR3 comprises 14 residues. CDR1 LNHDA and CDR2 SQIVND come from the germline V gene (reference sequence). With 7 bases removed from V and 0 bases from J, the gap between germline ends came to 10 bases. The CDR3 region has the DNA TGTGCCAGTAATTCAGGTTATAGCAATCAGCCCCAGCATTTT. Its protein product is CASNSGYSNQPQHF.

The chain combines TRBV6-6 with TRBJ1-5, with 7 nucleotides matching TRBD1. The trim removed 5 bases at V and 0 bases at J, leaving 10 bases unmatched. This CDR3 contains 17 residues. The germline V gene encodes CDR1 MNHNY and CDR2 SVGAGI (reference sequence). Here the CDR3 DNA reads TGTGCCAGCAGTCCGGGACAGAGCTTTTATAGCAATCAGCCCCAGCATTTT. This translates into CASSPGQSFYSNQPQHF.

This chain links TRBV5-4 with TRBJ2-1; 13 bases agree with TRBD2. V lost 4 bases to trimming and J lost 7 bases; unmatched junction nucleotides: 2. Germline CDR1 and CDR2: SGHNT and YYREEE (reference sequence). The CDR3 sequence is 14 residues long. Here the CDR3 DNA reads TGTGCCAGCAGCCCGACTAGCGGGAGGAATGAGCAGTTCTTC. Translation gives CASSPTSGRNEQFF.

In its sample, this clone was seen once. The rearrangement joins TRBV4-3 to TRBJ2-3; weak D call: TRBD1 (6 bases). The CDR3 is 15 amino acids. Trimming removed 0 bases from V and 2 bases from J, with 9 bases in between. CDR1 and CDR2 (germline): LGHNA, YSLEER. The DNA of the CDR3 is TGCGCCAGCAGCCAAGAGGGGGCTGACACAGATACGCAGTATTTT. As protein: CASSQEGADTDTQYF.

A word on this clone: The identical CDR3 is also encoded by other nucleotide sequences in the sample. V and J are TRBV12-3 or TRBV12-4 and TRBJ1-1; TRBD1 agrees at 7 bases. The trim removed 4 bases at V and 5 bases at J, leaving 1 base unmatched. The CDR3 length is 12 residues. The DNA for the CDR3 is TGTGCCAGCAGTTCCAGGGGGACTGAAGCTTTCTTT. Translation gives CASSSRGTEAFF.

This chain links TRBV19 with TRBJ2-3; D gene ambiguous. The CDR3 spans 15 residues. Looked up from germline, CDR1 is LNHDA and CDR2 is SQIVND (reference sequence). V was shortened by 0 bases and J by 1 base, with 8 bases between the two germline ends. The CDR3 loop is CASSIDLFRTDTQYF. DNA for the CDR3: TGTGCCAGTAGTATAGATCTGTTTCGCACAGATACGCAGTATTTT.

V usage is TRBV11-2 and J usage is TRBJ2-5, with TRBD1 matching 7 bases. This CDR3 region has 17 residues. Germline-derived CDR1 and CDR2 are SGHAT and FQNNGV. V lost 0 bases and J lost 5; bases outside the gene matches: 12. CDR3 amino acids: CASSLDQRHRGSETQYF. DNA for the CDR3: TGTGCCAGCAGCTTAGATCAAAGGCACAGGGGTTCTGAGACCCAGTACTTC.

This chain joins TRBV27 and TRBJ2-7; D might be TRBD2 (6 bases). V was trimmed by 6 bases and J by 4 bases, leaving 13 bases between them. CDR1 and CDR2 from the germline V gene are MNHEY and SMNVEV (reference sequence). The CDR3 length is 13 residues. The CDR3 loop reads CASREGLRYEQYF. The CDR3, as DNA: TGTGCCAGCAGGGAGGGGCTAAGATACGAGCAGTACTTC.

The V and J genes are TRBV6-6 and TRBJ1-1; unclear D gene. The V end was cut by 5 bases, the J end by 4 bases, with 11 bases between. This CDR3 is built from 13 residues. Germline assignment: CDR1 MNHNY and CDR2 SVGAGI (reference sequence). The CDR3 coding sequence is TGTGCCAGCAGTCTGAGATTGAGCACTGAAGCTTTCTTT. It yields the protein CASSLRLSTEAFF.